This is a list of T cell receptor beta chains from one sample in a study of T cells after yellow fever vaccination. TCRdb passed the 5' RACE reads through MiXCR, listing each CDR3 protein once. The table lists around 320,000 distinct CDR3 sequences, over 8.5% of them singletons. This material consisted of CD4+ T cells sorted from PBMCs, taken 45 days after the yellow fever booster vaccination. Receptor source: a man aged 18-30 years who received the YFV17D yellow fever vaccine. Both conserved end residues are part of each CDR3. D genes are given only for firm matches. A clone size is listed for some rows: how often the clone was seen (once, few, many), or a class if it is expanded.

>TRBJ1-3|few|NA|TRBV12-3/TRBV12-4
TGTGCCAGCAGTTTTGAGGTGGTCTCTGGAAACACCATATATTTT
CASSFEVVSGNTIYF
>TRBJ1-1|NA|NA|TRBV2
TGTGCCAGCAGTGAAAGTTCCCGGACAGCTTTCTTT
CASSESSRTAFF
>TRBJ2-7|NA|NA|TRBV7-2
TGTGCCAGCAGCGGGGGGACAAACGCCTACGAGCAGTACTTC
CASSGGTNAYEQYF
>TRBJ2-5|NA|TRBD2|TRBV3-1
TGTGCCAGCAGCCAAAGGACTAGTTTAGCGACCCAGTACTTC
CASSQRTSLATQYF
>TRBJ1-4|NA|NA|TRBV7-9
TGTGCCAGCAGCTTACTAGGATTGGATGAAAAACTGTTTTTT
CASSLLGLDEKLFF
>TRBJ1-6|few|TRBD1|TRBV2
TGTGCCAGCTTTACAGGGGCTTCACCCCTCCACTTT
CASFTGASPLHF
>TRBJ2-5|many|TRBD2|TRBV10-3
TGTGCCACCCAATTAGCGGGGGCGACAGAGACCCAGTACTTC
CATQLAGATETQYF
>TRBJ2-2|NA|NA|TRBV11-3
TGTGCCAGCAGCTTAGACCGCCCGGGAAACACCGGGGAGCTGTTTTTT
CASSLDRPGNTGELFF
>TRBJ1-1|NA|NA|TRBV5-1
TGCGCCAGCAGCTTGGACACAGGGAACACTGAAGCTTTCTTT
CASSLDTGNTEAFF
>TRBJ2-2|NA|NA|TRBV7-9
TGTGCCAGCAGCTTATTGGGGGTCACCGGGGAGCTGTTTTTT
CASSLLGVTGELFF
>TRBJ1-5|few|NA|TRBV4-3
TGCGCCAGCAGCCAAGATTCGGGGAGGGGAGGGCAGCCCCAGCATTTT
CASSQDSGRGGQPQHF
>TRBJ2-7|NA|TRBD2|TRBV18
TGTGCCAGCTCACCAGATAGCGGGGCTTTCCACGAGCAGTACTTC
CASSPDSGAFHEQYF
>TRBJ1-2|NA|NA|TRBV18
TGTGCCAGCTCACCGCCCGGGGAAGATGGTGGCTACACCTTC
CASSPPGEDGGYTF
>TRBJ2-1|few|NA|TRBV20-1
TGCAGTGCGCCTATGGGTTACGAGCAGTTCTTC
CSAPMGYEQFF
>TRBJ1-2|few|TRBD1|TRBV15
TGTGCCACCAGCACCTACAGGGGGCGGTTGGATGGCTACACCTTC
CATSTYRGRLDGYTF
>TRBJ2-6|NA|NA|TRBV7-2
TGTGCCAGCAGCTCAGGGGAGGGCGGGGCCAACGTCCTGACTTTC
CASSSGEGGANVLTF
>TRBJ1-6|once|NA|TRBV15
TGTGCCACCCGCAAGGGGGGCGACGGGGCCCAGGCCCTCCACTTT
CATRKGGDGAQALHF
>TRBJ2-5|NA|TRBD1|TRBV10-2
TGCGCCAGCAGCGCCATCGCAGGGGGAGAGGGGACCCAGTACTTC
CASSAIAGGEGTQYF
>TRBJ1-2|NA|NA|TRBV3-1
TGTGCCAGCACCGGGTCGGGGGCCGGGGAAGGCTACACCTTC
CASTGSGAGEGYTF
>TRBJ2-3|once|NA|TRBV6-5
TGTGCCAGCAGTTACTCGAGGCTTTCCCGTGATACGCAGTATTTT
CASSYSRLSRDTQYF
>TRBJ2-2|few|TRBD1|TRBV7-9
TGTGCTGCGGATGGGACAGGGCTGAACACCGGGGAGCTGTTTTTT
CAADGTGLNTGELFF
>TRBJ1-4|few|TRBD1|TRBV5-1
TGCGCCAGCAGCTTTAGGCCGGGACAGGGGAACGAAAAACTGTTTTTT
CASSFRPGQGNEKLFF
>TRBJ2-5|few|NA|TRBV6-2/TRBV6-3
TGTGCCAGCAGTGGGGTGGAGACCCAGTACTTC
CASSGVETQYF
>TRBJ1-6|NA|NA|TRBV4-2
TGTGCCAGCAGCCATGCGCTAGGGAATTGGCGTTCACCCCTCCACTTT
CASSHALGNWRSPLHF
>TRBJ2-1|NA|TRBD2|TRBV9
TGTGCCAGCAGCGCCCACACGGGGGGTTACGATGAGCAGTTCTTC
CASSAHTGGYDEQFF
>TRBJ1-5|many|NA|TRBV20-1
TGCAGTGCTAGAAAACTCCTCCGGGGGAGGAAGGTTAATCAGCCCCAGCATTTT
CSARKLLRGRKVNQPQHF
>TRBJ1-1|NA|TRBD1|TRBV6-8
TGTGCCAGCAGTTCCGGGACAGGGGAGAACACTGAAGCTTTCTTT
CASSSGTGENTEAFF
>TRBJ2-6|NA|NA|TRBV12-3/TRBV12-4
TGTGCCAGCAGTTTAGCCCCCGGACACATACTTTCTGGGGCCAACGTCCTGACTTTC
CASSLAPGHILSGANVLTF
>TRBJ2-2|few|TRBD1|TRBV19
TGTGCCAGTAGTATCCAGGGGGTTGAACCCGGGGAGCTGTTTTTT
CASSIQGVEPGELFF
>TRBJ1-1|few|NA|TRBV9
TGTGCCGAGGGAGGGGACACTGAAGCTTTCTTT
CAEGGDTEAFF
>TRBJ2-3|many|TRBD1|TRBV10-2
TGCGCCAGCACGGCGACAGGGGGCACAGATACGCAGTATTTT
CASTATGGTDTQYF
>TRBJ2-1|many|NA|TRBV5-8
TGTGCCAGCAGCTTTTTCCGGGGGAATTCCTACAATGAGCAGTTCTTC
CASSFFRGNSYNEQFF
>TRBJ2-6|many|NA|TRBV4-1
TGCGCCAGCAGCCAATTAAGTAAGGCCACTTTCTCTGGGGCCAACGTCCTGACTTTC
CASSQLSKATFSGANVLTF
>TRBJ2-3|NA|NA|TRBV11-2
TGTGCCAGCAGCTTAACATCCGGGTTTGAAGATACGCAGTATTTT
CASSLTSGFEDTQYF
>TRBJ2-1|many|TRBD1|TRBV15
TGTGCCACCAGCGGGCCGTTGGGGACAGGGGTCAATGAGCAGTTCTTC
CATSGPLGTGVNEQFF
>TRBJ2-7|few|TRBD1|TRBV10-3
TGTGCCATCAGGGGGGGACAGGGGACTTACGAGCAGTACTTC
CAIRGGQGTYEQYF
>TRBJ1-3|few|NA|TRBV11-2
TGTGCCAGCAGCTCTCTCTCAGGGGCTTCTGGAAACACCATATATTTT
CASSSLSGASGNTIYF
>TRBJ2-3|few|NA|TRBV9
TGTGCCAGCAGCGTTTCCCCCGGGGGCCCAGATACGCAGTATTTT
CASSVSPGGPDTQYF
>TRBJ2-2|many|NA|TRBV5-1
TGCGCCAGCAGACCCCACACCGGGGAGCTGTTTTTT
CASRPHTGELFF
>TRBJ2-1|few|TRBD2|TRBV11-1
TGTGCCAGCAGCTTAGTAGCGGGGGGGCTCGATGAGCAGTTCTTC
CASSLVAGGLDEQFF
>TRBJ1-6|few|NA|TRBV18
TGTGCCAGCTCACCTGCGGACGGTGTGAATGGTAATTCACCCCTCCACTTT
CASSPADGVNGNSPLHF
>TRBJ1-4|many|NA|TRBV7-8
TGTGCCAGCAGCTTAGCGGGGGGCAATGAAAAACTGTTTTTT
CASSLAGGNEKLFF
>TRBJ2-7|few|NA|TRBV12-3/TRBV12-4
TGTGCCAGCAGTTTATTCTTCTACGGAGAGCAGTACTTC
CASSLFFYGEQYF
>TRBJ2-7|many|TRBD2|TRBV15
TGTGCCACCAGCAGAGAACCCAGGGAGGGCGAGCAGTACTTC
CATSREPREGEQYF
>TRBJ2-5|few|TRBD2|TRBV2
TGTGCCAGCAGTGCAGGGTCGCGGGGGCAAGAGACCCAGTACTTC
CASSAGSRGQETQYF
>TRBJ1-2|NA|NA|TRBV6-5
TGTGCCAGCAGTTCCGGGGGTAGTGGGGTCTTC
CASSSGGSGVF
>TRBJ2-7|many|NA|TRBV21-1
TGTGCCAGCAGCAACGGGCGTTCCTACGAGCAGTACTTC
CASSNGRSYEQYF
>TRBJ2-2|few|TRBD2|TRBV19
TGTGCCAGTAGTATAAGTAGCGGGGGCACCGGGGAGCTGTTTTTT
CASSISSGGTGELFF
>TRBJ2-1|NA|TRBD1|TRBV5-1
TGCGCCAGCGGAATACAGGGGTCCCACAATGAGCAGTTCTTC
CASGIQGSHNEQFF
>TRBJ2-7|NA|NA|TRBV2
TGTGCCAGCAGTGATATTTCCGAGCAGTACTTC
CASSDISEQYF
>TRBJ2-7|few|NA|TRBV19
TGTGCCAGCAGTACCCAGGGGCAGGGAACAGCGCAGTACTTC
CASSTQGQGTAQYF
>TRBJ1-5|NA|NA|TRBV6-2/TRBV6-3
TGTGCCAGCAGTTACCCCGGACTCGGTCAGCCCCAGCATTTT
CASSYPGLGQPQHF
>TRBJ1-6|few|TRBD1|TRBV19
TGTGCCAGTAGTATCGGGACAGGGGGCTATTCACCCCTCCACTTT
CASSIGTGGYSPLHF
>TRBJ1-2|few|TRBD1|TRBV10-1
TGCGCCAGCAGCCCAGACAGGGGTACGGGGGGCTACACCTTC
CASSPDRGTGGYTF
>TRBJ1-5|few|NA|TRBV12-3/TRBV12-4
TGTGCCAGCAGCAAAGGAGCGGGTCAGCCCCAGCATTTT
CASSKGAGQPQHF
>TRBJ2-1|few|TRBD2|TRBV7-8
TGTGCCAGCAGTACTAGCGGGGGGTGGAATGAGCAGTTCTTC
CASSTSGGWNEQFF
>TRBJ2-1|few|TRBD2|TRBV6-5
TGTGCCAGCAGGAGAGGGACTAGTTATGATGAGCAGTTCTTC
CASRRGTSYDEQFF